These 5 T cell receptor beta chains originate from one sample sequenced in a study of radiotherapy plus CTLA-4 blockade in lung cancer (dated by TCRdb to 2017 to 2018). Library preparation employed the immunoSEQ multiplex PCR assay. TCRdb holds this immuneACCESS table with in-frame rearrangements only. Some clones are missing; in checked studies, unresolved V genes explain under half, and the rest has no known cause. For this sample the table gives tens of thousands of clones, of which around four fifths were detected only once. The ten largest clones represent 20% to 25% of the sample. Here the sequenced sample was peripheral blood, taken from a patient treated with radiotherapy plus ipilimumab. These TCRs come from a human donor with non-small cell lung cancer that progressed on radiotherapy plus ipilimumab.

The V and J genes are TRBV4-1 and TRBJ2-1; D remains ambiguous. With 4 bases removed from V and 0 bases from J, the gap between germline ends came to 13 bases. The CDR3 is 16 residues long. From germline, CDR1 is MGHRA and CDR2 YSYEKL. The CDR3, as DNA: TGCGCCAGCAGCCCCGGTACGATCGGCTCCTACAATGAGCAGTTCTTC. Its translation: CASSPGTIGSYNEQFF.

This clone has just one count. Here the CDR3 reads CASSLGGGGTGDQWTEAFF. The CDR3 DNA is TGTGCCAGCAGCTTGGGGGGCGGGGGGACAGGGGACCAGTGGACTGAAGCTTTCTTT. The chain has TRBV5-4 and TRBJ1-1; 10 positions agree with TRBD1. CDR1 is SGHNT and CDR2 is YYREEE in the germline V gene (reference sequence). This CDR3 has 19 residues. J was trimmed by 5 bases and V by 0 bases; bases with no gene match: 16.

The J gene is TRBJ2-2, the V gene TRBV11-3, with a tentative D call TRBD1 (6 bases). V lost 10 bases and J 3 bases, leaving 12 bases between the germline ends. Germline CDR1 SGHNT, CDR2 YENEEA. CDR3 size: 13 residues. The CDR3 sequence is CATSGQHTGELFF. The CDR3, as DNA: TGTGCCACTTCGGGACAACACACCGGGGAGCTGTTTTTT.

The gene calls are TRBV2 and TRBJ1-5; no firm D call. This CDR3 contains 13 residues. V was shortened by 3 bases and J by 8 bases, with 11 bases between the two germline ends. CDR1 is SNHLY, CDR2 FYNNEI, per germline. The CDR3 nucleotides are TGTGCCAGCAGTGACTTACCCGGGGAGCCCCAGCATTTT. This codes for CASSDLPGEPQHF.

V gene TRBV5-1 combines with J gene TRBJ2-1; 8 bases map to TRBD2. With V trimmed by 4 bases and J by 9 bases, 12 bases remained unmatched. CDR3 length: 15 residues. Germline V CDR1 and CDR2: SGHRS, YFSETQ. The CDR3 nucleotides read TGCGCCAGCAGCCAAGGACTAGCAAGTTTCATTGAGCAGTTCTTC. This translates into CASSQGLASFIEQFF.